These T cell receptor beta chains were read from a single sample in a study of shared clonotypes between healthy human individuals. The assay was immunoSEQ multiplex PCR, and TCRdb's table has in-frame clones only and misses some. The top ten clones hold roughly 0.36% of a sample with 2 million to 2.5 million clones, 93% of them seen once. Sequencing used naive CD4+ T cells from PBMCs. The receptors here all came from a man between 18 and 29 years old in good health. Some clones in this sample may be carry-over from other donors' samples. Each CDR3 is given with its conserved first and last residue. Each record gives: D gene, V gene, clone size, J gene, CDR3 DNA, CDR3 protein. A D gene is named only where the DNA matches it firmly. Expanded clones get a size class; other rows say once, few or many, or leave the size out.

.	TRBV6-6	.	TRBJ2-1	TGTGCCAGCAGGCCTCGGGCTCACGGGGGTAATGAGCAGTTCTTC	CASRPRAHGGNEQFF
TRBD2	TRBV6-1	.	TRBJ2-1	TGTGCCAGCAAAAAAAGGGGGACTAGCGGAAATGAGCAGTTCTTC	CASKKRGTSGNEQFF
.	TRBV6-1	.	TRBJ2-7	TGTGCCAGCAGTGACCAGGGTGGCTCCTACGAGCAGTACTTC	CASSDQGGSYEQYF
.	TRBV11-2	.	TRBJ1-4	TGTGCCAGCAGCCGGGACACCTATGAAAAACTGTTTTTT	CASSRDTYEKLFF
TRBD2	TRBV7-2	.	TRBJ2-1	TGTGCCAGCAGCTTAGTCGGGACTAGCGGGACCAATGAGCAGTTCTTC	CASSLVGTSGTNEQFF
TRBD1	TRBV28	.	TRBJ1-5	TGTGCCAGCAGTCGGACAGGGGCCCAATATAGCAATCAGCCCCAGCATTTT	CASSRTGAQYSNQPQHF
TRBD2	TRBV5-1	.	TRBJ2-1	TGCGCCAGCAGGCGCGGGAGTCCCACCTACAATGAGCAGTTCTTC	CASRRGSPTYNEQFF
.	TRBV5-1	.	TRBJ1-1	TGCGCCAGCAGCAGTACAGTAAAGGACACTGAAGCTTTCTTT	CASSSTVKDTEAFF
.	TRBV28	.	TRBJ1-1	TGTGCCAGCAGCCGACCAGGGGATTACACTGAAGCTTTCTTT	CASSRPGDYTEAFF
TRBD2	TRBV18	.	TRBJ2-7	TGTGCCAGCTCACCAGATATAGCGGGACTAACCTACGAGCAGTACTTC	CASSPDIAGLTYEQYF
.	TRBV19	.	TRBJ1-5	TGTGCCAGTCGACCGTTTGCTCTCAATAGCAATCAGCCCCAGCATTTT	CASRPFALNSNQPQHF
TRBD2	TRBV28	few	TRBJ2-3	TGTGCCAGCGCTGGTACTAGCGGAACCACAGATACGCAGTATTTT	CASAGTSGTTDTQYF
TRBD2	TRBV28	.	TRBJ2-1	TGTGCCATCCTGGGATGGGGGCAACAAGGGCTAGCGGGCTACAATGAGCAGTTCTTC	CAILGWGQQGLAGYNEQFF